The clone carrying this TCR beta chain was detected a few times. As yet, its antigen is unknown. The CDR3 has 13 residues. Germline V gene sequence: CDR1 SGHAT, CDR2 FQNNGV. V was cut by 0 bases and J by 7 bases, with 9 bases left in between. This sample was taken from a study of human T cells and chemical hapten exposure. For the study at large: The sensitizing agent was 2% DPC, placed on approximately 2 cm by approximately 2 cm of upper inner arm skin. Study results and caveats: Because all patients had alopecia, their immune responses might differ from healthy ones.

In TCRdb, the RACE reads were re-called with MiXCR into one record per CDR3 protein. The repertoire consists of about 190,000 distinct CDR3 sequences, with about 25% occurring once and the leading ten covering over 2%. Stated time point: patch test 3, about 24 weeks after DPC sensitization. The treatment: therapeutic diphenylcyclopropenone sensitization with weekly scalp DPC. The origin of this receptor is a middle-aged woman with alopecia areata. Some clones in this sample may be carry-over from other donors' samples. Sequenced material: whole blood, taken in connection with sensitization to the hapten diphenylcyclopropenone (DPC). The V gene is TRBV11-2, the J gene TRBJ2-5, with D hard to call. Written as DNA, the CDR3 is TGTGCCAGCAGCTTAGAGGGCAGAGGGACCCAGTACTTC. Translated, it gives CASSLEGRGTQYF.